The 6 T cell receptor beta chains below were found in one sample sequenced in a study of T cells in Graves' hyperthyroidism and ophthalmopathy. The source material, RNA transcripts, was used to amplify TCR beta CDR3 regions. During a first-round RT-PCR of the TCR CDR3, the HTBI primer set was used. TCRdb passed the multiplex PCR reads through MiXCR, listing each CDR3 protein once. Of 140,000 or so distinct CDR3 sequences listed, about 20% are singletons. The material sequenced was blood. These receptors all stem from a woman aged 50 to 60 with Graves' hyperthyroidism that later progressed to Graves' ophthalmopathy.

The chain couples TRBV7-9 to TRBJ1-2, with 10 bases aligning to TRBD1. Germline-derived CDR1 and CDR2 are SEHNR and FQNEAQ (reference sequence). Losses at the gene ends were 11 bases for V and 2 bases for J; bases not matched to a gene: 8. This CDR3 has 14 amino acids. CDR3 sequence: CASVGTGENYGYTF. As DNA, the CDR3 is TGTGCCTCAGTCGGGACAGGGGAAAACTATGGCTACACCTTC.

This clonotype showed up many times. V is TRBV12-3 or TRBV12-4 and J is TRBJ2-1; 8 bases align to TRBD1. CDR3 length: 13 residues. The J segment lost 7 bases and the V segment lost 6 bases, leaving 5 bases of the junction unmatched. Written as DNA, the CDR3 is TGTGCCAGCAGCGCAGGGGGCGTAAATGAGCAGTTCTTC. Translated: CASSAGGVNEQFF.

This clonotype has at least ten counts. This CDR3 is CASSLQALRHYEQYF. The DNA of the CDR3 is TGTGCCAGCAGTTTACAGGCACTTCGCCACTACGAGCAGTACTTC. The chain couples TRBV12-3 or TRBV12-4 to TRBJ2-7; D is undetermined. The CDR3 has 15 amino acids. V was pared by 2 bases and J by 3 bases, with 14 bases between.

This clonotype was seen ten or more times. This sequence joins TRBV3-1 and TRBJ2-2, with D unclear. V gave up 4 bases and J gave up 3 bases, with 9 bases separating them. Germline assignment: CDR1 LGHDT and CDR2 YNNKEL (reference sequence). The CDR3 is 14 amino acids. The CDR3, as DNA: TGTGCCAGCAGCCGCCGACAAGACACCGGGGAGCTGTTTTTT. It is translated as CASSRRQDTGELFF. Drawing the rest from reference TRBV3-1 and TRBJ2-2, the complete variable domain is DTAVSQTPKYLVTQMGNDKSIKCEQNLGHDTMYWYKQDSKKFLKIMFSYNNKELIINETVPNRFSPKSPDKAHLNLHINSLELGDSAVYFCASSRRQDTGELFFGEGSRLTVL.

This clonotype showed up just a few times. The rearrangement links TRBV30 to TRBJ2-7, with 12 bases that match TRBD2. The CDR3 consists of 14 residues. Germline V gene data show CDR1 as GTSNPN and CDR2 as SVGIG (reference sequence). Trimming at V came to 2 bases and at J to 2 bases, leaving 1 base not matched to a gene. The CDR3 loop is CAWSRTSGTYEQYF. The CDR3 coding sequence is TGTGCCTGGAGTCGGACTAGCGGGACCTACGAGCAGTACTTC.

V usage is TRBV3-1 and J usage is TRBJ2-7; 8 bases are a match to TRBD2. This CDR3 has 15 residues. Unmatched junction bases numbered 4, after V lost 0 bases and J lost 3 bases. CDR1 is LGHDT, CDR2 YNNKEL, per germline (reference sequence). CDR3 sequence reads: CASSQEPGLGYEQYF. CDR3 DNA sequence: TGTGCCAGCAGCCAAGAGCCGGGACTAGGCTACGAGCAGTACTTC.